This T cell receptor beta chain came from a study of T cell repertoires in cytomegalovirus infection. The overall study: An indication of both CMV infection and matching HLA type came from public TCR beta signatures.

This clonotype was detected only a few times. A single record per CDR3 protein comes from TCRdb applying MiXCR to the reads. The sample lists some 320,000 distinct CDR3 sequences; roughly 9.5% were seen once. The sequence was obtained from a human donor in good health (CMV status not recorded). Some clones in this sample may be carry-over from other donors' samples. Source material: PBMCs.

The CDR3 reads CASTTGDKGTYEQYF. CDR3 nucleotides: TGTGCCAGCACCACTGGGGACAAGGGTACCTACGAGCAGTACTTC. The chain has TRBV2 and TRBJ2-7; D perhaps matches TRBD1 (6 bases). The ends were cut back, 7 bases at V and 2 bases at J, with 18 bases in the middle. The CDR3 contains 15 residues. The germline V gene has CDR1 SNHLY and CDR2 FYNNEI.